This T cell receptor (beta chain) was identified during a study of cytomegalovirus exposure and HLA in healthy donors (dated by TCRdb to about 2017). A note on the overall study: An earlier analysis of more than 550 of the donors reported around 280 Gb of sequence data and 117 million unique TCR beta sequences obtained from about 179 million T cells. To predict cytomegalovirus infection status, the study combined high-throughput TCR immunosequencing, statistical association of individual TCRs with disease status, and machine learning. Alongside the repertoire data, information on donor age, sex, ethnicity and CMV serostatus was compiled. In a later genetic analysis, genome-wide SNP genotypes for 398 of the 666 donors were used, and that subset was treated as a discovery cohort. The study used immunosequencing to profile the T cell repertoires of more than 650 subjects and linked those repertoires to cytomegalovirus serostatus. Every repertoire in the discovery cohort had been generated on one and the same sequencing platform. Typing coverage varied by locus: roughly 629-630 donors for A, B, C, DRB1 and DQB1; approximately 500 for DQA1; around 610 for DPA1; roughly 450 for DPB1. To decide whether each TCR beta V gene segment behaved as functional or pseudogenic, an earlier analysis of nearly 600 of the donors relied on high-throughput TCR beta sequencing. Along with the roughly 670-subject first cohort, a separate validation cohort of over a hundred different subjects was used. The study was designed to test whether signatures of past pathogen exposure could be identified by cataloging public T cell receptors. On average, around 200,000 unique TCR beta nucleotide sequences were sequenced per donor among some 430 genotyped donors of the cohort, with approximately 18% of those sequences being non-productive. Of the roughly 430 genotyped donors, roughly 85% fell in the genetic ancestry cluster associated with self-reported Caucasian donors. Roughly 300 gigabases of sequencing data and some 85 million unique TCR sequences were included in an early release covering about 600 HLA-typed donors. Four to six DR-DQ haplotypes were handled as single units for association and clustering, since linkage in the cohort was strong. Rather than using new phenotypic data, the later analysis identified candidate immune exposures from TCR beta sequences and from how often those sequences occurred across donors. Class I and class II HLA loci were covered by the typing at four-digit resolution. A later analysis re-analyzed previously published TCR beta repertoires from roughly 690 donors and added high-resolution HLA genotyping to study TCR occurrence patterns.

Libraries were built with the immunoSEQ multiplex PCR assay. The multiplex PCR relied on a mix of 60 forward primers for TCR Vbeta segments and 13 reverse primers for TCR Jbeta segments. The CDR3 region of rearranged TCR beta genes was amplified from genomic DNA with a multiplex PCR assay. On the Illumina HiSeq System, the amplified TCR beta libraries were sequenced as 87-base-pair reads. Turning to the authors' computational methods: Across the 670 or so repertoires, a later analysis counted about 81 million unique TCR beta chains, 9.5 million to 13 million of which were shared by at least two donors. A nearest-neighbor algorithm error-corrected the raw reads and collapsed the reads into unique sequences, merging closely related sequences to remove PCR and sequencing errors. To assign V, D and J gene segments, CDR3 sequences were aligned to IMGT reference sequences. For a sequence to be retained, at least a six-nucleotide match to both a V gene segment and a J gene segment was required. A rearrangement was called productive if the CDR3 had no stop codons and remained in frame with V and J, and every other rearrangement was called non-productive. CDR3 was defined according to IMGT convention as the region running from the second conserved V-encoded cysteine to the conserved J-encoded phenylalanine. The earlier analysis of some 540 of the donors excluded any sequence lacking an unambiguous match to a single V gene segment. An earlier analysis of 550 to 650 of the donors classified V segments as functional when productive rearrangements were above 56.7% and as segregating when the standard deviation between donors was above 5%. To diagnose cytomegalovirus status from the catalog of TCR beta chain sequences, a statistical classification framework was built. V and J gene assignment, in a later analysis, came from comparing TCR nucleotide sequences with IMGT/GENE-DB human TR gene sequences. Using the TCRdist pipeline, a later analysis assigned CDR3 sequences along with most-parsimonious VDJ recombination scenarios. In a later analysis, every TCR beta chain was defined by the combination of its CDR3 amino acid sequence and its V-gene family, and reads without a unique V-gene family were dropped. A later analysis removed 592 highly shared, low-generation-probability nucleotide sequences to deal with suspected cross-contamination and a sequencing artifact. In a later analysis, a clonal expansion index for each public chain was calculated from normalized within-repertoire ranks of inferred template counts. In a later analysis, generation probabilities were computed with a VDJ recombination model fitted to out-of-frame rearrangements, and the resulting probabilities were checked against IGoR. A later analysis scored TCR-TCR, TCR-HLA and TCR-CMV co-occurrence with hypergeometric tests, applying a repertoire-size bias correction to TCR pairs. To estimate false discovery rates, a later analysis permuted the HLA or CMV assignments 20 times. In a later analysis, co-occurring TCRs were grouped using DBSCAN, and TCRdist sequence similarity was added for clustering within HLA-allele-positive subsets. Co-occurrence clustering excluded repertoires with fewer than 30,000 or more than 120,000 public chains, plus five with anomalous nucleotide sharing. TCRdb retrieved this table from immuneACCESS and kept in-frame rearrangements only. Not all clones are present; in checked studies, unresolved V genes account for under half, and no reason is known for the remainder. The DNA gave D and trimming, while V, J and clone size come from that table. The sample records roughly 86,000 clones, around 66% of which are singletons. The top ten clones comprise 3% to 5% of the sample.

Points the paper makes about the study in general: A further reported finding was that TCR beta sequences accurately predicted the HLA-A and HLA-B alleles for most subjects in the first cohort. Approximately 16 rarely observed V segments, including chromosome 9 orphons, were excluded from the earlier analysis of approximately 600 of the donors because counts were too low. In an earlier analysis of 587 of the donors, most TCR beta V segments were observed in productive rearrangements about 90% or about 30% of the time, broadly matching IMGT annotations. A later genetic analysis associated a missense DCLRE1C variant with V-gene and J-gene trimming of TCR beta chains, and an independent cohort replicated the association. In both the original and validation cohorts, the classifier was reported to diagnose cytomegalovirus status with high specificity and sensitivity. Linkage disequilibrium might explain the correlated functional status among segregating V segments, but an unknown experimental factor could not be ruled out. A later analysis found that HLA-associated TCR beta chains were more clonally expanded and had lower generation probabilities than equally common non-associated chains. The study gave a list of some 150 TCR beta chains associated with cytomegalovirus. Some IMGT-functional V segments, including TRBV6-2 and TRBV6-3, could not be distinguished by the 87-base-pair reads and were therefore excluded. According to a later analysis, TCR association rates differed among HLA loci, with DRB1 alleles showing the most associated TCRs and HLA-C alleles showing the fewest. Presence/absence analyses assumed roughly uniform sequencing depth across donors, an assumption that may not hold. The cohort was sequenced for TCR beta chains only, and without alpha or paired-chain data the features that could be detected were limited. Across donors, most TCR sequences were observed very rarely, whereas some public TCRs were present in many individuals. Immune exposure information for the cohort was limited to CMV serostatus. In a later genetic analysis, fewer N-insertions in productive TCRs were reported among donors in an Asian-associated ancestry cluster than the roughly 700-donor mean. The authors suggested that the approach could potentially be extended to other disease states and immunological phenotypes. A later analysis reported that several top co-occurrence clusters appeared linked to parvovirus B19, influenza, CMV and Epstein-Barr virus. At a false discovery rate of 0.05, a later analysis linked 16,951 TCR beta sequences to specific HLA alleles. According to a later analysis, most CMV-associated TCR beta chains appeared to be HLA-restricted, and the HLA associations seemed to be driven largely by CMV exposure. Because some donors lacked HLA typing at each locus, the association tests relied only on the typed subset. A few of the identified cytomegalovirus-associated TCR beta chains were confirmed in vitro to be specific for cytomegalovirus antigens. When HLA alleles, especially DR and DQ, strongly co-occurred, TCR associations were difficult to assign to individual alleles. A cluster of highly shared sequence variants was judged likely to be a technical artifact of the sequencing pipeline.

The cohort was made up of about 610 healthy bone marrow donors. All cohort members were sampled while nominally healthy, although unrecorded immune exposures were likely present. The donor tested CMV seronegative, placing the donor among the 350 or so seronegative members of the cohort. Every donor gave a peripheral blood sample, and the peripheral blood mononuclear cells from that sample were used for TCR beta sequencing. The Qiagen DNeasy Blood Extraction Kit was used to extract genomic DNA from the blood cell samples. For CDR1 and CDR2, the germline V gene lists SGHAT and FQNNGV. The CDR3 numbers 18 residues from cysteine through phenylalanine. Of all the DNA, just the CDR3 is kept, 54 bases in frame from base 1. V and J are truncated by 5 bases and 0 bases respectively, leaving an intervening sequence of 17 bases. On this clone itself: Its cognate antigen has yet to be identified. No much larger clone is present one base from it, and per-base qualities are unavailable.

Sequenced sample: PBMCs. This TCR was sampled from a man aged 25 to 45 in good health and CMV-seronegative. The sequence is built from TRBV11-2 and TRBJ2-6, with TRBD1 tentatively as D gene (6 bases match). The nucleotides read TGTGCCAGCAGCCCCACCGGGACACCGGGCTCTGGGGCCAACGTCCTGACTTTC. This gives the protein CASSPTGTPGSGANVLTF. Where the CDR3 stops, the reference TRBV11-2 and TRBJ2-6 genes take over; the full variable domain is EAGVAQSPRYKIIEKRQSVAFWCNPISGHATLYWYQQILGQGPKLLIQFQNNGVVDDSQLPKDRFSAERLKGVDSTLKIQPAKLEDSAVYLCASSPTGTPGSGANVLTFGAGSRLTVL.